This TCR beta chain was captured by sequencing in a study of cytomegalovirus exposure and HLA in healthy donors. The CDR3 has 16 residues. Trimming took off 5 bases at V and 2 bases at J, with 16 bases between the two ends. The V gene's germline CDR1 is PRHDT and CDR2 FYEKMQ (reference sequence). Use of 60 Vbeta and 13 Jbeta primers characterized the PCR. Using immunoSEQ multiplex PCR, the repertoire was profiled, and TCRdb retains in-frame clones only, with some absent. This sample has 150,000 to 200,000 clones, with around two thirds found just once. The table lists this clone with a few counts. This sequence originates from a man aged 25-40 years in good health and CMV-seropositive. The chain recombines TRBV13 with TRBJ1-5; no clear D gene. The source material was PBMCs. CDR3 region: CASSTGVLRGNQPQHF. The CDR3 nucleotides read TGTGCCAGCAGCACCGGGGTCCTGAGGGGCAATCAGCCCCAGCATTTT.